This TCR beta chain was captured in a study of vaccination and CD4 T cells after COVID-19. The assay that was used to sequence DNA from cultured CD4+ T cells was the Oncomine TCR Beta short-read assay. TCRdb reanalysed the PCR reads using MiXCR and keeps one entry per CDR3 protein. The sample lists about 5,500 distinct CDR3 sequences; about 42% were seen once. Germline V gene lookup returns CDR1 SQVTM and CDR2 ANQGSEA. The ends were cut back, 4 bases at V and 4 bases at J, with 16 bases in the middle. The CDR3 covers 15 residues. The treatment here: roughly ten-day PBMC culture with coronavirus spike peptide pools or control peptides (ViraFEST assay). Of note for this clonotype: Its specificity is not known.

The sequencing sample was made of CD4+ T cells from blood, cultured in vitro. This TCR was recovered from a human donor who had recovered from COVID-19. This chain uses TRBV29-1 with TRBJ2-2, with D perhaps TRBD1 (6 bases). CDR3 protein: CSVVHQGPGTGELFF. The CDR3 region has the DNA TGCAGCGTTGTACATCAGGGGCCGGGCACCGGGGAGCTGTTTTTT.